The 27 T cell receptor beta chains below come from one sample, sequenced in a study of T cell responses to AZD1222 COVID-19 vaccine. TCRdb keeps only in-frame clones here, not all; method: immunoSEQ multiplex PCR. Altogether 95,000 to 150,000 clones are present, more than 70% being singletons, with the ten largest covering about 5%. The material sequenced was peripheral blood, taken on day 0 of AZD1222 vaccination. These receptors were taken from an adult in good health.

This rearrangement joins TRBV15 to TRBJ2-1; no reliable D call. This CDR3 contains 14 residues. Germline lookup yields CDR1 LNHNV and CDR2 YYDKDF (reference sequence). The V and J ends lost 4 bases and 6 bases respectively, with 13 bases between them. The CDR3 is CATSNLIATNEQFF. CDR3 nucleotide sequence: TGTGCCACCAGCAACTTAATAGCCACCAATGAGCAGTTCTTC.

The gene calls are TRBV7-2 and TRBJ2-5; the D gene is possibly TRBD1 (5 bases). Trimming took 5 bases from V and 2 from J, leaving 9 bases between them. Germline assignment: CDR1 SGHTA and CDR2 FQGNSA. The CDR3 has 13 residues. The DNA of the CDR3 is TGTGCCAGCAGCCGAAGACAGCAAGAGACCCAGTACTTC. Protein: CASSRRQQETQYF.

The gene calls are TRBV29-1 and TRBJ2-3, with 8 bases aligning to TRBD2. The CDR3 is 15 residues long. J lost 5 bases, V lost 6 bases, and 13 bases had no gene match. Germline values: CDR1 SQVTM, CDR2 ANQGSEA. The CDR3 is CSVTGTSNGKDTQYF. CDR3 DNA: TGCAGCGTGACCGGGACTAGTAACGGAAAAGATACGCAGTATTTT.

The CDR3: CASSTGQGGEKLFF. The CDR3 DNA sequence: TGCGCCAGCAGCACGGGACAGGGGGGCGAAAAACTGTTTTTT. The chain has TRBV5-1 and TRBJ1-4; 11 bases align to TRBD1. The V segment lost 4 bases and the J segment 8 bases; nucleotides outside the gene matches: 4. The CDR3 runs 14 residues. Germline values: CDR1 SGHRS, CDR2 YFSETQ.

This chain joins TRBV9 and TRBJ2-5, with D perhaps given as TRBD1 or TRBD2 (6 bases each). V lost 4 bases and J 6 bases, leaving 19 bases between the germline ends. Germline V CDR1 and CDR2: SGDLS, YYNGEE. The CDR3 has 15 amino acids. CDR3 region: CASSTDGGREKTQYF. Written as DNA, the CDR3 is TGTGCCAGCAGCACAGACGGGGGCCGGGAGAAGACCCAGTACTTC.

This clone came up once. V and J are TRBV5-1 and TRBJ2-4; TRBD1 matches at 7 bases. Losses at the gene ends were 3 bases for V and 1 base for J; bases not matched to a gene: 10. CDR3 length: 17 residues. Per the germline V gene, CDR1 is SGHRS and CDR2 is YFSETQ. The CDR3 nucleotides are TGCGCCAGCAGCTCCCGGGGACAGCCGGGGGCCAAAAACATTCAGTACTTC. Amino acids: CASSSRGQPGAKNIQYF.

The chain links TRBV19 to TRBJ1-4, with D hard to call. CDR1 LNHDA and CDR2 SQIVND come from the germline V gene (reference sequence). Trimming took off 8 bases at V and 4 bases at J, with 8 bases between the two ends. CDR3 length: 12 residues. CDR3 DNA sequence: TGTGCCAGTGGGCAGCTTAATGAAAAACTGTTTTTT. Amino acids: CASGQLNEKLFF.

The genes are TRBV19 and TRBJ1-5; the D gene is possibly TRBD1 (6 bases). The ends were cut back, 6 bases at V and 6 bases at J, with 15 bases in the middle. CDR1 is LNHDA and CDR2 is SQIVND in the germline V gene (reference sequence). The CDR3 totals 14 residues. CDR3 DNA: TGTGCCAGTAGCTCCAGGGGTATGGGTCAGCCCCAGCATTTT. It translates to CASSSRGMGQPQHF.

The chain combines TRBV9 with TRBJ2-3; D is unresolved. V was cut by 0 bases and J by 0 bases, with 11 bases left in between. Per germline, CDR1 SGDLS and CDR2 YYNGEE. This CDR3 spans 16 amino acids. The CDR3 spells CASSVASTVSTDTQYF. DNA of the CDR3: TGTGCCAGCAGCGTAGCTTCAACGGTTAGCACAGATACGCAGTATTTT.

This clone has only a few counts. The rearrangement joins TRBV10-3 to TRBJ1-6, with TRBD1 as a possible D gene (5 bases). The germline V gene encodes CDR1 ENHRY and CDR2 SYGVKD. The V end lost 0 bases, the J end lost 5 bases, and 11 bases lay between the germline ends. This CDR3 has 16 residues. CDR3 sequence reads: CAISESRGRDNSPLHF. The CDR3 DNA reads TGTGCCATCAGTGAGTCTCGGGGCAGGGATAATTCACCCCTCCACTTT.

The rearrangement uses TRBV4-1 and TRBJ2-2; D is ambiguous. The CDR3 spans 15 residues. The germline V and J ends were trimmed by 0 bases and 4 bases, with 9 bases remaining between them. CDR1 is MGHRA and CDR2 is YSYEKL in the germline V gene. CDR3 nucleotide sequence: TGCGCCAGCAGCCAAGAACAGAGGAGCACCGGGGAGCTGTTTTTT. Its translation: CASSQEQRSTGELFF.

The genes are TRBV7-8 and TRBJ2-2; D may be TRBD1 or TRBD2 (6 bases each). This CDR3 contains 16 residues. CDR1 is SGHVS and CDR2 is FQNEAQ in the germline V gene. V lost 5 bases and J 5 bases, leaving 18 bases between the germline ends. The CDR3 DNA is TGTGCCAGCAGCCCGGTGGTGGGGGGCGTAACCGGGGAGCTGTTTTTT. Translated, it gives CASSPVVGGVTGELFF.

The V and J genes are TRBV2 and TRBJ1-6, with TRBD1 identical over 8 bases. J lost 6 bases, V lost 6 bases, and 4 bases had no gene match. This CDR3 spans 14 amino acids. Germline assignment: CDR1 SNHLY and CDR2 FYNNEI. The CDR3 region is CASRETGGNSPLHF. CDR3 in DNA: TGTGCCAGCAGAGAAACAGGGGGTAATTCACCCCTCCACTTT.

The chain couples TRBV11-3 to TRBJ1-1, with D maybe TRBD1 (5 bases). V gave up 5 bases and J gave up 4 bases, with 11 bases separating them. Germline V gene lookup returns CDR1 SGHNT and CDR2 YENEEA. This CDR3 spans 13 amino acids. CDR3 sequence reads: CASSPGDSTEAFF. The DNA of the CDR3 is TGTGCCAGCAGCCCCGGGGACTCCACTGAAGCTTTCTTT.

This clone has a single count. This rearrangement joins TRBV2 to TRBJ1-2, with TRBD1 as a possible D gene (5 bases). Germline values: CDR1 SNHLY, CDR2 FYNNEI. The germline V and J ends were trimmed by 6 bases and 5 bases, with 25 bases remaining between them. The CDR3 totals 17 residues. CDR3 protein: CASSPLGWGFGLYGYTF. Here the CDR3 DNA reads TGTGCCAGCAGCCCTCTAGGGTGGGGGTTTGGCTTATATGGCTACACCTTC.

The genes are TRBV2 and TRBJ2-3; 7 bases map to TRBD1. CDR3 length: 12 residues. The V gene's germline CDR1 is SNHLY and CDR2 FYNNEI. After removal of 6 bases from V and 3 bases from J, the junction contained 0 bases not matched to a gene. Written as DNA, the CDR3 is TGTGCCAGCAGGACAGGGACAGATACGCAGTATTTT. The encoded protein is CASRTGTDTQYF.

Only one count was recorded for this clone. This chain uses TRBV2 with TRBJ1-6; possible D gene TRBD1, 5 bases. This CDR3 is 15 amino acids long. The germline CDR1 and CDR2 sequences are SNHLY and FYNNEI. Trimming cost V 8 bases and J 8 bases, with 19 bases left between them. For the CDR3, the DNA is TGTGCCAGCCAGCGGGAGAGGGGATTTGATTCACCCCTCCACTTT. Its translation: CASQRERGFDSPLHF.

The chain links TRBV5-1 to TRBJ1-6; 7 nucleotides line up with TRBD1. Germline lookup yields CDR1 SGHRS and CDR2 YFSETQ. This CDR3 comprises 17 residues. The V gene end was trimmed by 1 base and the J gene end by 0 bases; junction bases not matched to a gene: 4. The CDR3 is CASSLKRQGSYNSPLHF. For the CDR3, the DNA is TGCGCCAGCAGCTTGAAGCGACAGGGCTCCTATAATTCACCCCTCCACTTT.

This chain joins TRBV11-2 and TRBJ2-6; D remains ambiguous. Trimming left V 3 bases short and J 1 base short, with 4 bases between. This CDR3 contains 14 residues. CDR1 is SGHAT, CDR2 FQNNGV, per germline. The CDR3 region is CASSLQSGANVLTF. CDR3 in DNA: TGTGCCAGCAGCTTGCAGTCTGGGGCCAACGTCCTGACTTTC.

V usage is TRBV9 and J usage is TRBJ2-1; 11 bases are a match to TRBD2. Germline values: CDR1 SGDLS, CDR2 YYNGEE. This CDR3 comprises 16 residues. After removal of 4 bases from V and 2 bases from J, the junction contained 5 bases not matched to a gene. The CDR3 coding sequence is TGTGCCAGCAGCCCCAGACTAGCGGGGACCTACAATGAGCAGTTCTTC. Residues: CASSPRLAGTYNEQFF.

The chain couples TRBV28 to TRBJ1-5; perhaps TRBD1 as D (6 bases). Trimming shortened V by 8 bases and J by 6 bases, and 14 bases separated the two germline ends. The CDR3 extends over 13 amino acids. CDR1 MDHEN and CDR2 SYDVKM come from the germline V gene. CDR3 amino acids: CASSSLRGQPQHF. The DNA of the CDR3 is TGTGCCAGCTCAAGTCTCAGGGGTCAGCCCCAGCATTTT.

The genes are TRBV4-2 and TRBJ1-6; TRBD1 matches 9 bases. CDR3 length: 15 amino acids. J was trimmed by 6 bases and V by 4 bases; bases with no gene match: 4. CDR1 and CDR2 from the germline V gene are LGHNA and YNFKEQ. CDR3 region: CASSRQGVTNSPLHF. In nucleotides, the CDR3 is TGTGCCAGCAGCCGACAGGGGGTAACTAATTCACCCCTCCACTTT.

CDR3 sequence: CSASSGYGYTF. The CDR3 DNA is TGCAGTGCTAGCAGCGGCTATGGCTACACCTTC. This chain connects TRBV20-1 to TRBJ1-2; D call uncertain. The CDR3 is 11 residues long. V was pared by 3 bases and J by 4 bases, with 6 bases between. In germline, CDR1 is DFQATT, CDR2 SNEGSKA (reference sequence).

The chain employs TRBV2 and TRBJ1-5, with a possible D match to TRBD1 (6 bases). V was clipped by 5 bases and J by 2 bases, with 10 bases between them. CDR3 size: 14 residues. CDR1 SNHLY and CDR2 FYNNEI come from the germline V gene. This CDR3 is CASSYREGNQPQHF. CDR3 nucleotides: TGTGCCAGCAGTTACAGGGAGGGCAATCAGCCCCAGCATTTT.

This chain connects TRBV7-9 to TRBJ2-5; no definite D call. Per germline, CDR1 SEHNR and CDR2 FQNEAQ (reference sequence). V was trimmed by 4 bases and J by 1 base, leaving 10 bases between them. This CDR3 contains 14 residues. In DNA form, the CDR3 reads TGTGCCAGCAGCTCCCGGACGGTCCAAGAGACCCAGTACTTC. This translates into CASSSRTVQETQYF.

The genes are TRBV19 and TRBJ1-1; D is perhaps TRBD1 (5 bases). In germline, CDR1 is LNHDA, CDR2 SQIVND (reference sequence). There are 15 residues in the CDR3. Trimming took 3 bases from V and 4 from J, leaving 15 bases between them. Here the CDR3 DNA reads TGTGCCAGTAGTATCGGGCAGCCGAGGGGCACTGAAGCTTTCTTT. Translation gives CASSIGQPRGTEAFF.

V and J are TRBV6-2 or TRBV6-3 and TRBJ2-7, with D possibly TRBD1 on 6 matching bases. This CDR3 has 17 residues. From germline, CDR1 is MNHEY and CDR2 SVGEGT. The V gene lost 0 bases and the J gene lost 4 bases, with 19 bases spanning the gap. The CDR3 reads CASSYSPGQGNFYEQYF. Here the CDR3 DNA reads TGTGCCAGCAGTTACTCCCCTGGGCAGGGGAACTTTTACGAGCAGTACTTC.